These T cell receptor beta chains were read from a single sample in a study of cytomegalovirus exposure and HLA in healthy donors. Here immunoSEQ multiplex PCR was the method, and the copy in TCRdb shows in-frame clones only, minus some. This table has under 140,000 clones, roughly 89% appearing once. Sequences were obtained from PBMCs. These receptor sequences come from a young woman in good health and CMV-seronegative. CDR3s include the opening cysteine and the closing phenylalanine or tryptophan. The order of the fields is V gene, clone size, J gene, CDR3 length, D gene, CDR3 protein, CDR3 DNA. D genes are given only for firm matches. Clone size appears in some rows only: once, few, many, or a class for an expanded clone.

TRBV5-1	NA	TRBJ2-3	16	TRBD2	CASSTGLAGGDDTQYF	TGCGCCAGCAGCACGGGACTAGCGGGAGGGGACGATACGCAGTATTTT
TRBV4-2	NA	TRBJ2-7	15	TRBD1	CASSHDRTGGYEQYF	TGTGCCAGCAGCCATGACAGGACAGGGGGGTACGAGCAGTACTTC
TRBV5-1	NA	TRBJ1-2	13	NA	CASSSSRNYGYTF	TGCGCCAGCAGCTCCAGTCGTAACTATGGCTACACCTTC
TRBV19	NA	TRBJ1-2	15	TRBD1	CASTRRGQGNHGYTF	TGTGCCAGTACCCGGAGGGGACAGGGAAACCATGGCTACACCTTC
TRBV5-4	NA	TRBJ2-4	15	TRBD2	CASSLGTSGKNIQYF	TGTGCCAGCAGCTTGGGAACTAGCGGAAAAAACATTCAGTACTTC
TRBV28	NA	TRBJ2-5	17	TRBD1	CASRDDRGLSGRETQYF	TGTGCCAGCAGAGATGACAGGGGGCTGTCCGGGAGAGAGACCCAGTACTTC
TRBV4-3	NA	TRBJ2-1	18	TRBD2	CASSQDRGLAGKTNEQFF	TGCGCCAGCAGCCAAGATCGGGGACTAGCGGGGAAAACCAATGAGCAGTTCTTC
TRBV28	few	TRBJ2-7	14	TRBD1	CASRGTGSSYEQYF	TGTGCCAGCAGGGGGACAGGGAGCTCCTACGAGCAGTACTTC
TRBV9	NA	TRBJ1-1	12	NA	CASSPGGDEAFF	TGTGCCAGCAGCCCCGGGGGGGATGAAGCTTTCTTT
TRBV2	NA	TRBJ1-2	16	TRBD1	CASSERIGTGYYGYTF	TGTGCCAGCAGTGAAAGGATCGGGACAGGGTACTATGGCTACACCTTC
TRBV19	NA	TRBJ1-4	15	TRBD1	CASRPRTGRDEKLFF	TGTGCCAGTAGACCAAGGACAGGACGCGACGAAAAACTGTTTTTT
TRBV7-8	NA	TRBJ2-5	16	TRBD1	CASSSPGGQGKETQYF	TGTGCCAGCAGCTCTCCCGGGGGACAGGGGAAAGAGACCCAGTACTTC
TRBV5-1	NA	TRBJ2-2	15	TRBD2	CASSPTGTTAGELFF	TGCGCCAGCAGCCCGACCGGGACTACCGCCGGGGAGCTGTTTTTT
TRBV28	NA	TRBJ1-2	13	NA	CASSSQGGYGYTF	TGTGCCAGCAGTTCTCAGGGAGGGTATGGCTACACCTTC
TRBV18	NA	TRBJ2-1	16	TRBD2	CASSVRPGTSGPEQFF	TGTGCCAGCTCAGTACGACCCGGGACTAGCGGTCCTGAGCAGTTCTTC
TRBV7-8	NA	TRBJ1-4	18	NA	CASSPRGSAQTVNEKLFF	TGTGCCAGCAGCCCTAGAGGGAGCGCGCAGACGGTTAATGAAAAACTGTTTTTT
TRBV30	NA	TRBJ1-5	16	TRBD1	CAWSVYRGRLNQPQHF	TGTGCCTGGAGTGTCTACAGGGGGAGGTTGAATCAGCCCCAGCATTTT
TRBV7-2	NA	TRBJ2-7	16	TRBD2	CASSLEASGGAYEQYF	TGTGCCAGCAGCTTAGAAGCTAGCGGGGGGGCCTACGAGCAGTACTTC
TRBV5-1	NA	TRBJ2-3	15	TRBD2	CASKRTSGVRDTQYF	TGCGCCAGCAAGAGGACTAGCGGGGTGCGAGATACGCAGTATTTT
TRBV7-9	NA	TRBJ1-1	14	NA	CASSPRTGNTEAFF	TGTGCCAGCAGCCCGAGGACTGGAAACACTGAAGCTTTCTTT
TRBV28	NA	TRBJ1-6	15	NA	CASSSQGVVDSPLHF	TGTGCCAGCAGTTCACAGGGAGTCGTCGATTCACCCCTCCACTTT
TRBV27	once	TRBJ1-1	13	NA	CASRTKERTEAFF	TGTGCCAGTAGAACAAAAGAGAGGACTGAAGCTTTCTTT
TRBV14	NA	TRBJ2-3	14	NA	CASSPHSRFDTQYF	TGTGCCAGCAGTCCTCATTCTAGGTTTGATACGCAGTATTTT
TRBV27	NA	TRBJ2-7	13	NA	CASSSDTPYEQYF	TGTGCCAGCAGTTCGGACACTCCTTACGAGCAGTACTTC
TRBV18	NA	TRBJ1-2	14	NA	CASSPPTGTYGYTF	TGTGCCAGCTCACCACCGACCGGGACTTATGGCTACACCTTC
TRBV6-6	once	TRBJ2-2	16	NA	CASSYYRPEEAGELFF	TGTGCCAGCAGTTATTACCGACCCGAGGAGGCCGGGGAGCTGTTTTTT
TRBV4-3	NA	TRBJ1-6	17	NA	CASSQDLRAGYNSPLHF	TGCGCCAGCAGCCAAGACCTTAGGGCGGGATATAATTCACCCCTCCACTTT
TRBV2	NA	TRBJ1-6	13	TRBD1	CASILTGNSPLHF	TGTGCCAGCATTCTGACAGGGAATTCACCCCTCCACTTT
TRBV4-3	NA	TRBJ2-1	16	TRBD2	CASSRSTGTIYNEQFF	TGCGCCAGCAGCCGGAGTACCGGGACTATCTACAATGAGCAGTTCTTC
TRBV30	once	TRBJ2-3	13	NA	CAWSVIGADTQYF	TGTGCCTGGAGTGTAATTGGGGCCGATACGCAGTATTTT
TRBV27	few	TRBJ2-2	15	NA	CASSLFAGTAGELFF	TGTGCCAGCAGTTTATTCGCAGGTACAGCCGGGGAGCTGTTTTTT
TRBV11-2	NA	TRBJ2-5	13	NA	CASSLSSRETQYF	TGTGCCAGCAGCTTATCATCCCGGGAGACCCAGTACTTC
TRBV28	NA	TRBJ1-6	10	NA	CAAGVPPLHF	TGTGCCGCCGGTGTGCCGCCCCTCCACTTT
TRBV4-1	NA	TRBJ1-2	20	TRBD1	CASSHTPSGTGGGANYGYTF	TGCGCCAGCAGCCATACCCCCTCCGGGACAGGGGGCGGAGCTAACTATGGCTACACCTTC
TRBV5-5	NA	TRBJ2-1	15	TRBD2	CASSLTSGTYNEQFF	TGTGCCAGCAGCTTGACTAGCGGTACCTACAATGAGCAGTTCTTC
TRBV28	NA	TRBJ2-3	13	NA	CASTSQGSDTQYF	TGTGCCAGCACCTCCCAGGGTTCAGATACGCAGTATTTT
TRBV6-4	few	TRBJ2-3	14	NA	CASSALAGTDTQYF	TGTGCCAGCAGTGCTCTGGCAGGCACAGATACGCAGTATTTT
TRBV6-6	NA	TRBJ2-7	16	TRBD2	CASSPTPGLAVYEQYF	TGTGCCAGCAGTCCCACACCGGGACTAGCAGTTTACGAGCAGTACTTC
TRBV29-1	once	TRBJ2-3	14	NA	CSARTGHLTDTQYF	TGCAGCGCAAGGACGGGACACCTCACAGATACGCAGTATTTT
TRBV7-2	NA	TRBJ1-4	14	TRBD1	CASCRDRGDEKLFF	TGTGCCAGCTGCCGGGACAGGGGGGATGAAAAACTGTTTTTT
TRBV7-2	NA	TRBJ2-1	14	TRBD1	CASLGQGASDEQFF	TGTGCCAGCTTAGGACAGGGGGCGTCGGATGAGCAGTTCTTC